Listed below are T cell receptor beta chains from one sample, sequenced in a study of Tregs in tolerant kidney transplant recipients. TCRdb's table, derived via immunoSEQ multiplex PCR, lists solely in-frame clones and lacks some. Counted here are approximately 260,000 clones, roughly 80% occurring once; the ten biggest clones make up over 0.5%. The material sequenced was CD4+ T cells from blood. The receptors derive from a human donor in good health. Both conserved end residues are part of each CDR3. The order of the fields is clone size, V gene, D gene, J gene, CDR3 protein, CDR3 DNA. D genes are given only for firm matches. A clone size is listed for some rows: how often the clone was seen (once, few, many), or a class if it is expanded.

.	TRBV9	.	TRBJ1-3	CASSVDIRTGNTIYF	TGTGCCAGCAGCGTAGACATCAGGACCGGAAACACCATATATTTT
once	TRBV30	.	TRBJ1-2	CAWSPRGRGYTF	TGTGCCTGGAGTCCCAGGGGCCGTGGCTACACCTTC
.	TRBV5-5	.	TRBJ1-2	CASSLIRAGGLSYGYTF	TGTGCCAGCAGCTTAATCAGGGCCGGCGGTCTCTCCTATGGCTACACCTTC
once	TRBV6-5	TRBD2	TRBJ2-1	CASSYVLAGDREQFF	TGTGCCAGCAGTTATGTTCTAGCGGGGGATCGTGAGCAGTTCTTC
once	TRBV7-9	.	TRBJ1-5	CASTLGGGQPQHF	TGTGCCAGCACCCTTGGGGGGGGGCAGCCCCAGCATTTT
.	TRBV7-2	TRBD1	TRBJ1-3	CASSRQGSGSGNTIYF	TGTGCCAGCAGCCGACAGGGTTCGGGCTCTGGAAACACCATATATTTT
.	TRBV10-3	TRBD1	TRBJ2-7	CAITRTGAGPLEQYF	TGTGCCATCACCAGAACAGGGGCAGGCCCCCTAGAGCAGTACTTC
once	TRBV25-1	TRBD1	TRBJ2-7	CASSRDSSYEQYF	TGTGCCAGCAGTCGGGACAGTTCCTACGAGCAGTACTTC
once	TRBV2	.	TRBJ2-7	CASSVNSYEQYF	TGTGCCAGCAGTGTCAACTCCTACGAGCAGTACTTC
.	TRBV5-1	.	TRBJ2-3	CASSLGAVLRLADTQYF	TGCGCCAGCAGCTTGGGGGCGGTTTTGCGGTTGGCAGATACGCAGTATTTT
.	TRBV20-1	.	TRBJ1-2	CSASNYGYTF	TGCAGTGCTTCTAACTATGGCTACACCTTC
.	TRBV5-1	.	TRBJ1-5	CASSLYGTGNQPQHF	TGCGCCAGCAGCTTATACGGTACGGGCAATCAGCCCCAGCATTTT
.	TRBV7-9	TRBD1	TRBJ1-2	CASSRTGGYTF	TGTGCCAGCAGCCGGACAGGAGGCTACACCTTC
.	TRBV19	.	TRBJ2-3	CASSALRGRTDTQYF	TGTGCCAGTAGTGCTCTAAGAGGGCGCACAGATACGCAGTATTTT
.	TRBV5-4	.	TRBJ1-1	CASRHVGLGAVNTEAFF	TGTGCCAGCCGCCATGTGGGCCTTGGGGCGGTGAACACTGAAGCTTTCTTT
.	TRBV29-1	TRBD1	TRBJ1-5	CSDIHTRTGGTNQPQHF	TGCAGCGACATACACACTCGCACAGGGGGAACGAATCAGCCCCAGCATTTT
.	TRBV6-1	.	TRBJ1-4	CASTRGGEEKLFF	TGTGCCAGCACTCGAGGGGGTGAGGAAAAACTGTTTTTT
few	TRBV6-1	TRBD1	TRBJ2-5	CASSVDRGARETQYF	TGTGCCAGCAGTGTTGACAGGGGGGCCCGGGAGACCCAGTACTTC
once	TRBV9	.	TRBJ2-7	CASSGRLGDEQYF	TGTGCCAGCAGTGGACGGTTGGGAGACGAGCAGTACTTC
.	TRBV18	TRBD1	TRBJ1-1	CASSPGQYRNTEAFF	TGTGCCAGCTCACCGGGACAGTACCGGAACACTGAAGCTTTCTTT
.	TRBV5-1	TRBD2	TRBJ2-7	CASSVAGTSGATYEQYF	TGCGCCAGCAGCGTAGCCGGGACTAGCGGGGCAACCTACGAGCAGTACTTC
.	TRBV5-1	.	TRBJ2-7	CASSLRQAYEQYF	TGCGCCAGCAGCTTGAGGCAGGCCTACGAGCAGTACTTC
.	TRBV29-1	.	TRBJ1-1	CSVSKSFIGEAFF	TGCAGCGTTTCCAAGTCCTTCATAGGTGAAGCTTTCTTT
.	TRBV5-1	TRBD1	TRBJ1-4	CASSLDFGTGDEEEKLFF	TGCGCCAGCAGCTTGGATTTCGGGACAGGGGATGAAGAGGAAAAACTGTTTTTT
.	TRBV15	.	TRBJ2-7	CATSRGRNYEQYF	TGTGCCACCAGCAGAGGTAGGAACTACGAGCAGTACTTC
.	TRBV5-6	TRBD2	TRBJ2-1	CASSLRQREGPYNEQFF	TGTGCCAGCAGCTTGCGTCAGCGGGAGGGCCCCTACAATGAGCAGTTCTTC
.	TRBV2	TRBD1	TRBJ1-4	CAMTGGSDEKLFF	TGTGCCATGACAGGGGGTTCCGATGAAAAACTGTTTTTT